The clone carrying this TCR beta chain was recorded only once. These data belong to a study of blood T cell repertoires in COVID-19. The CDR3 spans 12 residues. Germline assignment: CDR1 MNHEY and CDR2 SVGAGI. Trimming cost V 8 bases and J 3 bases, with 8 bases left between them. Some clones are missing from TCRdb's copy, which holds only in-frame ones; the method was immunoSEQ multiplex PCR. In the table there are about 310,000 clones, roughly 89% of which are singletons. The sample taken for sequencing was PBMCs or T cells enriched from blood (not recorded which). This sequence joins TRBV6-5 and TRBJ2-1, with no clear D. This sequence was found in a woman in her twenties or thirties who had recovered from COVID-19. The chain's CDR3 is CASARYYNEQFF. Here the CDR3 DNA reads TGTGCCAGCGCGCGATACTACAATGAGCAGTTCTTC.